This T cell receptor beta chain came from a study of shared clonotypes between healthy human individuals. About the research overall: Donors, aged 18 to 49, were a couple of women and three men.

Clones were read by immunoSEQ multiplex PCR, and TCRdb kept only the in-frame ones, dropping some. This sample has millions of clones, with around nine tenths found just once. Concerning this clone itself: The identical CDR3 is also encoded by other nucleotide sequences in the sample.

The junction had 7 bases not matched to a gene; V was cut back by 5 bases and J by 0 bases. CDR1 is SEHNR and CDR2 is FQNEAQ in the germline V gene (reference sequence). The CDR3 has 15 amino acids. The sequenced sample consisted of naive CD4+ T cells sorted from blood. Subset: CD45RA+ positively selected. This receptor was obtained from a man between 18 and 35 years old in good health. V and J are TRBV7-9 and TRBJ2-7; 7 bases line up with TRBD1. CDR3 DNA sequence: TGTGCCAGCAGCCCCGGGACAGCAAGCTCCTACGAGCAGTACTTC. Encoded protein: CASSPGTASSYEQYF. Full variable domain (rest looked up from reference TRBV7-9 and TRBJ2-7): DTGVSQNPRHKITKRGQNVTFRCDPISEHNRLYWYRQTLGQGPEFLTYFQNEAQLEKSRLLSDRFSAERPKGSFSTLEIQRTEQGDSAMYLCASSPGTASSYEQYFGPGTRLTVT.